A selection of T cell receptor beta chains follows, all from one sample in a study of blood T cell repertoires in COVID-19. The protocol was immunoSEQ multiplex PCR, while the TCRdb copy is restricted to in-frame clones and leaves out a portion. The sample lists about 96,000 clones, approximately 84% occurring once. Specimen: peripheral blood. The receptors come from a woman in her fifties or sixties with acute or convalescent COVID-19. Each CDR3 is given with its conserved first and last residue. A D gene is named only where the DNA matches it firmly. Rows may omit the clone size; those that give it use once, few, many or a size class.

abundance: once
d_gene: NA
j_gene: TRBJ1-4
v_gene: TRBV29-1
CDR3nt: TGCAGCGTGGGCGGCTGGTTCGAGGGTGAAAAACTGTTTTTT
CDR3aa: CSVGGWFEGEKLFF

abundance: NA
d_gene: TRBD2
j_gene: TRBJ2-3
v_gene: TRBV6-5
CDR3nt: TGTGCCAGCAGGGAGCTAGCGGGGGGAATTCAGCAGTATTTT
CDR3aa: CASRELAGGIQQYF

abundance: NA
d_gene: TRBD1
j_gene: TRBJ1-1
v_gene: TRBV18
CDR3nt: TGTGCCAGCTCACCCGCCCTACAGGGGACTAACACTGAAGCTTTCTTT
CDR3aa: CASSPALQGTNTEAFF

abundance: NA
d_gene: NA
j_gene: TRBJ1-1
v_gene: TRBV30
CDR3nt: TGTGCCTGGAGTGTACCTGGGGCTCTGGTAGCTTTCTTT
CDR3aa: CAWSVPGALVAFF

abundance: NA
d_gene: TRBD1
j_gene: TRBJ2-1
v_gene: TRBV2
CDR3nt: TGTGCCAGCAGGGGGACAGGGGCGGACAATGAGCAGTTCTTC
CDR3aa: CASRGTGADNEQFF

abundance: once
d_gene: NA
j_gene: TRBJ1-1
v_gene: TRBV6-6
CDR3nt: TGTGCCAGCAGTTACCTAGCTGACACTGAAGCTTTCTTT
CDR3aa: CASSYLADTEAFF

abundance: NA
d_gene: NA
j_gene: TRBJ1-6
v_gene: TRBV10-1
CDR3nt: TGCGCCAGCTCAAGAAGGGGGTATTGGGATTCACCCCTCCACTTT
CDR3aa: CASSRRGYWDSPLHF

abundance: NA
d_gene: TRBD1
j_gene: TRBJ2-1
v_gene: TRBV5-1
CDR3nt: TGCGCCAGCAGCCCTCGACAGGGGGCGGCTAATGAGCAGTTCTTC
CDR3aa: CASSPRQGAANEQFF

abundance: NA
d_gene: NA
j_gene: TRBJ1-2
v_gene: TRBV14
CDR3nt: TGTGCCAGCAGCCAAGCTCTGGGGGGGAGCTATGGCTACACCTTC
CDR3aa: CASSQALGGSYGYTF

abundance: NA
d_gene: NA
j_gene: TRBJ2-3
v_gene: TRBV4-1
CDR3nt: TGCGCCAGCAGCCAAGGCGGGGCCTTAGATACGCAGTATTTT
CDR3aa: CASSQGGALDTQYF

abundance: NA
d_gene: TRBD1
j_gene: TRBJ2-7
v_gene: TRBV3-1/TRBV3-2
CDR3nt: TGTGCCAGCAGCCAAGCGTGGGGACAGGGGGTCGAGCAGTACTTC
CDR3aa: CASSQAWGQGVEQYF

abundance: NA
d_gene: NA
j_gene: TRBJ1-2
v_gene: TRBV4-1
CDR3nt: TGCGCCAGCAGCCAAGATCCCGGAGTGGGTGGCTACACCTTC
CDR3aa: CASSQDPGVGGYTF

abundance: NA
d_gene: TRBD1
j_gene: TRBJ2-7
v_gene: TRBV7-9
CDR3nt: TGTGCCAGCAGCTCAAGGGGACAGGGCTTGGGCGAGCAGTACTTC
CDR3aa: CASSSRGQGLGEQYF

abundance: NA
d_gene: NA
j_gene: TRBJ1-6
v_gene: TRBV28
CDR3nt: TGTGCCAGCAGGGAATATCACAGGTGGGGTGTTAGTTCACCCCTCCACTTT
CDR3aa: CASREYHRWGVSSPLHF

abundance: NA
d_gene: NA
j_gene: TRBJ1-5
v_gene: TRBV19
CDR3nt: TGTGCCAGTAGTCCCAGGGGACGCAATCAGCCCCAGCATTTT
CDR3aa: CASSPRGRNQPQHF

abundance: NA
d_gene: NA
j_gene: TRBJ2-7
v_gene: TRBV7-2
CDR3nt: TGTGCCAGCAGCTCCCCCATTCTAAGTAGTGCCTACGAGCAGTACTTC
CDR3aa: CASSSPILSSAYEQYF

abundance: NA
d_gene: NA
j_gene: TRBJ1-5
v_gene: TRBV2
CDR3nt: TGTGCCAGCAGAGAACCGGGAAATAGCAATCAGCCCCAGCATTTT
CDR3aa: CASREPGNSNQPQHF

abundance: NA
d_gene: TRBD2
j_gene: TRBJ2-5
v_gene: TRBV7-9
CDR3nt: TGTGCCAGCACCCTGAGGCGGGGGGTGCAAGAGACCCAGTACTTC
CDR3aa: CASTLRRGVQETQYF

abundance: NA
d_gene: NA
j_gene: TRBJ1-4
v_gene: TRBV19
CDR3nt: TGTGCCAGTAGTAGAGGGCTGAGGAATAATGAAAAACTGTTTTTT
CDR3aa: CASSRGLRNNEKLFF

abundance: once
d_gene: NA
j_gene: TRBJ1-3
v_gene: TRBV5-1
CDR3nt: TGCGCCAGCAGCTTGGACACAGGTTTAAACACCATATATTTT
CDR3aa: CASSLDTGLNTIYF

abundance: NA
d_gene: TRBD2
j_gene: TRBJ2-1
v_gene: TRBV5-1
CDR3nt: TGCGCCAGCAGCTACCTGACTAGCGGTAGCTCCTACAATGAGCAGTTCTTC
CDR3aa: CASSYLTSGSSYNEQFF

abundance: NA
d_gene: NA
j_gene: TRBJ2-7
v_gene: TRBV3-1/TRBV3-2
CDR3nt: TGTGCCAGCAGCCAAGATAGCTACGAGCAGTACTTC
CDR3aa: CASSQDSYEQYF

abundance: NA
d_gene: NA
j_gene: TRBJ1-1
v_gene: TRBV5-6
CDR3nt: TGTGCCAGCAGCTTTGGCAGGAACACTGAAGCTTTCTTT
CDR3aa: CASSFGRNTEAFF

abundance: NA
d_gene: TRBD1
j_gene: TRBJ1-4
v_gene: TRBV5-5
CDR3nt: TGTGCCAGCACCCGGGACAGTTCAAATGAAAAACTGTTTTTT
CDR3aa: CASTRDSSNEKLFF

abundance: NA
d_gene: NA
j_gene: TRBJ1-4
v_gene: TRBV9
CDR3nt: TGTGCCAGCAGCCTGGGGGGTAATGAAAAACTGTTTTTT
CDR3aa: CASSLGGNEKLFF

abundance: NA
d_gene: TRBD2
j_gene: TRBJ2-3
v_gene: TRBV7-3
CDR3nt: TGTGCCAGCAGCGAGACTAGCGGGGGCTTCCTAACTAGCACAGATACGCAGTATTTT
CDR3aa: CASSETSGGFLTSTDTQYF

abundance: NA
d_gene: NA
j_gene: TRBJ2-6
v_gene: TRBV4-2
CDR3nt: TGTGCCAGCAGCCAGGCCAGATGGAGGGATGACTCTGGGGCCAACGTCCTGACTTTC
CDR3aa: CASSQARWRDDSGANVLTF

abundance: NA
d_gene: TRBD2
j_gene: TRBJ2-5
v_gene: TRBV18
CDR3nt: TGTGCCAGCTCACCACGTTGGTTAGCGGGGGAAGACCTGGAGACCCAGTACTTC
CDR3aa: CASSPRWLAGEDLETQYF

abundance: few
d_gene: TRBD1
j_gene: TRBJ2-5
v_gene: TRBV7-9
CDR3nt: TGTGCCAGCAGTCGTAGCCGGGACAGGGGTCGAGAGACCCAGTACTTC
CDR3aa: CASSRSRDRGRETQYF

abundance: few
d_gene: TRBD1
j_gene: TRBJ1-5
v_gene: TRBV28
CDR3nt: TGTGCCAGCAGTTTGGGCACGGGACAGGACAATCAGCCCCAGCATTTT
CDR3aa: CASSLGTGQDNQPQHF

abundance: NA
d_gene: TRBD1
j_gene: TRBJ2-1
v_gene: TRBV7-9
CDR3nt: TGTGCCAGCAGCCTGGGACAGGGTTCGGGCAATGAGCAGTTCTTC
CDR3aa: CASSLGQGSGNEQFF

abundance: NA
d_gene: TRBD1
j_gene: TRBJ2-1
v_gene: TRBV10-3
CDR3nt: TGTGCCATCAGTGAATCAACAGGGGGATTCAATGAGCAGTTCTTC
CDR3aa: CAISESTGGFNEQFF

abundance: NA
d_gene: TRBD1
j_gene: TRBJ1-5
v_gene: TRBV6-1
CDR3nt: TGTGCCAGCAGAGAAGGACAGGGAAGGAATCAGCCCCAGCATTTT
CDR3aa: CASREGQGRNQPQHF

abundance: NA
d_gene: TRBD2
j_gene: TRBJ2-1
v_gene: TRBV15
CDR3nt: TGTGCCACCAGCAGGGGAGAATCGTGGGGGGGTGAGCAGTTCTTC
CDR3aa: CATSRGESWGGEQFF

abundance: NA
d_gene: NA
j_gene: TRBJ2-7
v_gene: TRBV12-3/TRBV12-4
CDR3nt: TGTGCCAGCAGTTTAGAGACTAGAAGCGAGCAGTACTTC
CDR3aa: CASSLETRSEQYF

abundance: NA
d_gene: NA
j_gene: TRBJ2-1
v_gene: TRBV4-1
CDR3nt: TGCGCCAGCAGCCAAGATCGGGCCAGGGGAAACAATGAGCAGTTCTTC
CDR3aa: CASSQDRARGNNEQFF

abundance: NA
d_gene: TRBD1
j_gene: TRBJ1-5
v_gene: TRBV27
CDR3nt: TGTGCCAGCAGTGGGGACAGGTCATATAGCAATCAGCCCCAGCATTTT
CDR3aa: CASSGDRSYSNQPQHF